Presented here are 25 T cell receptor beta chains from one specimen sequenced in a study of blood T cell repertoires in COVID-19. Assay: immunoSEQ multiplex PCR; the TCRdb copy retains only in-frame clones and omits some. The data show about 230,000 clones, 83% seen once. Sequenced material: peripheral blood. These receptors originate from a woman in her twenties or thirties with COVID-19, enrolled during active disease.

The rearrangement uses TRBV7-2 and TRBJ1-3; D not resolved. V lost 5 bases and J 3 bases, leaving 14 bases between the germline ends. Germline CDR1 and CDR2: SGHTA and FQGNSA. This CDR3 is 15 amino acids long. The CDR3: CASSPLGSNGNTIYF. CDR3 coding DNA: TGTGCCAGCAGCCCCTTGGGCTCAAATGGAAACACCATATATTTT.

CDR3 sequence reads: CASSIRGGTPQETQYF. CDR3 nucleotide sequence: TGTGCCAGTAGTATTCGGGGGGGGACTCCTCAAGAGACCCAGTACTTC. This chain joins TRBV19 and TRBJ2-5; 8 bases map to TRBD2. There are 16 residues in the CDR3. With V trimmed by 3 bases and J by 2 bases, 8 bases remained unmatched. CDR1 and CDR2 (germline): LNHDA, SQIVND (reference sequence).

As DNA, the CDR3 is TGTGCCAGCAGTTTAATCCTGTACTATGGCTACACCTTC. It encodes CASSLILYYGYTF. The V call is TRBV12-3 or TRBV12-4, the J call TRBJ1-2; no reliable D call. V shed 2 bases and J shed 3 bases, with 7 bases lying between them. This CDR3 is built from 13 residues.

The genes are TRBV4-3 and TRBJ1-4, with D tentatively TRBD1 (6 bases). Deletions cut 4 bases from V and 5 bases from J, with 17 bases between. This CDR3 region has 16 residues. Germline-derived CDR1 and CDR2 are LGHNA and YSLEER. The CDR3 DNA sequence: TGCGCCAGCAGCCGCAACAGGGAGGGGACGAATGAAAAACTGTTTTTT. Amino acid sequence: CASSRNREGTNEKLFF.

This sequence joins TRBV4-1 and TRBJ2-7; 7 nucleotides line up with TRBD2. CDR3 length: 15 amino acids. The V and J ends lost 1 base and 2 bases, in that order; junction bases with no gene match: 5. Germline CDR1 is MGHRA and CDR2 is YSYEKL. The CDR3 nucleotides read TGCGCCAGCAGCCAAGGGGCGGGAGACCCCTACGAGCAGTACTTC. This translates into CASSQGAGDPYEQYF.

About this clone itself: An end of the junction does not agree with germline; a read error may underlie this. The rearrangement links TRBV12-3 or TRBV12-4 to TRBJ1-2, with TRBD1 identical over 10 bases. CDR3 length equals 12 residues. DNA for the CDR3: TGTGCCAGCAGTTACCGGGACAGGGGACAAAACTTC. It codes for CASSYRDRGQNF.

The genes are TRBV7-2 and TRBJ2-3; TRBD2 agrees at 9 bases. There are 19 residues in the CDR3. The V gene's germline CDR1 is SGHTA and CDR2 FQGNSA. V trimming: 6 bases; J trimming: 0 bases; junction bases outside the gene matches: 16. The CDR3: CASRRIWGREGRSTDTQYF. In DNA form, the CDR3 reads TGTGCCAGCAGGCGTATCTGGGGGCGGGAGGGCCGTAGCACAGATACGCAGTATTTT.

The chain couples TRBV29-1 to TRBJ1-2, with 8 nucleotides matching TRBD1. The CDR3 runs 13 residues. The germline CDR1 and CDR2 sequences are SQVTM and ANQGSEA. J was trimmed by 4 bases and V by 6 bases; bases with no gene match: 7. CDR3 coding DNA: TGCAGCGTGGCCGGGACAGGACTCTATGGCTACACCTTC. As protein: CSVAGTGLYGYTF.

This chain joins TRBV6-5 and TRBJ2-3; TRBD1 agrees at 7 bases. The germline gives CDR1 MNHEY, CDR2 SVGAGI. V lost 2 bases and J lost 5; bases outside the gene matches: 7. CDR3 length: 15 residues. CDR3 coding DNA: TGTGCCAGCAGTTACAAAGGGGGCTTGGTAGATACGCAGTATTTT. Amino acids: CASSYKGGLVDTQYF.

This clone was recorded once. The genes are TRBV5-6 and TRBJ2-5; TRBD2 aligns across 7 bases. CDR1 and CDR2 (germline): SGHDT, YYEEEE. After removal of 0 bases from V and 7 bases from J, the junction contained 9 bases not matched to a gene. This CDR3 contains 15 residues. CDR3 nucleotides: TGTGCCAGCAGCTTGGTCGGAGCGGGGTATACGACCCAGTACTTC. As protein: CASSLVGAGYTTQYF.

This chain joins TRBV4-1 and TRBJ2-1; perhaps TRBD1 as D (6 bases). This CDR3 spans 15 amino acids. Trimming cost V 5 bases and J 5 bases, with 16 bases left between them. Germline V gene data show CDR1 as MGHRA and CDR2 as YSYEKL. The CDR3 region has the DNA TGCGCCAGCAGCGAGTTCCAGGGGCGTCACAATGAGCAGTTCTTC. Its protein is CASSEFQGRHNEQFF.

This sequence joins TRBV27 and TRBJ2-1, with 9 bases that match TRBD2. The CDR3 loop spans 18 amino acids. Germline assignment: CDR1 MNHEY and CDR2 SMNVEV (reference sequence). Trimming cost V 1 base and J 8 bases; bases outside gene matches: 15. This CDR3 reads CASSLYPPSGISTYEQFF. In DNA form, the CDR3 reads TGTGCCAGCAGTTTATATCCGCCTAGCGGGATAAGCACCTATGAGCAGTTCTTC.

The chain carries TRBV7-2 and TRBJ2-7; D not resolved. The germline gives CDR1 SGHTA, CDR2 FQGNSA. The length of the CDR3 is 15 residues. Deletions cut 4 bases from V and 0 bases from J, with 13 bases between. CDR3: CASSSSHPSSYEQYF. The DNA of the CDR3 is TGTGCCAGCAGCTCCTCGCACCCCAGCTCCTACGAGCAGTACTTC.

This chain links TRBV4-3 with TRBJ1-1; D unclear. Germline V CDR1 and CDR2: LGHNA, YSLEER. This CDR3 contains 14 residues. V shed 0 bases and J shed 2 bases, with 7 bases lying between them. CDR3 amino acids: CASSQDGVNTEAFF. The CDR3 DNA sequence: TGCGCCAGCAGCCAAGATGGAGTTAACACTGAAGCTTTCTTT.

The chain recombines TRBV7-3 with TRBJ2-1; D not resolved. This CDR3 has 12 amino acids. Per germline, CDR1 SGHTA and CDR2 FQGTGA. V lost 6 bases to trimming and J lost 9 bases, with 12 bases between them. The CDR3 spells CASSLMRGEQFF. The CDR3 DNA is TGTGCCAGCAGTCTCATGCGCGGTGAGCAGTTCTTC.

This sequence joins TRBV30 and TRBJ1-1; D is unclear. The CDR3 sequence is 13 residues long. CDR1 GTSNPN and CDR2 SVGIG come from the germline V gene (reference sequence). The V and J ends lost 0 bases and 2 bases respectively, with 7 bases between them. CDR3 in amino acids: CAWSVQFNTEAFF. The CDR3 nucleotides are TGTGCCTGGAGTGTACAGTTTAACACTGAAGCTTTCTTT.

This sequence joins TRBV19 and TRBJ1-1; D unresolved. Trimming took off 5 bases at V and 0 bases at J, with 10 bases between the two ends. The germline gives CDR1 LNHDA, CDR2 SQIVND (reference sequence). This CDR3 contains 14 residues. CDR3 loop: CASSLQAMNTEAFF. CDR3 in DNA: TGTGCCAGTAGTCTGCAGGCCATGAACACTGAAGCTTTCTTT.

V gene TRBV7-2 combines with J gene TRBJ1-6; D possibly corresponds to TRBD1 (6 bases). The germline gives CDR1 SGHTA, CDR2 FQGNSA. The CDR3 runs to 16 residues. V dropped 5 bases and J dropped 7 bases, with 18 bases sitting between them. This chain's CDR3 is CASSLYRVNGNSPLHF. The CDR3, as DNA: TGTGCCAGCAGCCTCTACAGGGTAAACGGAAATTCACCCCTCCACTTT.

The chain uses TRBV2 and TRBJ2-5; 7 nucleotides align to TRBD2. The CDR3 consists of 14 residues. The germline gives CDR1 SNHLY, CDR2 FYNNEI. V shed 5 bases, J shed 4 bases, and the junction held 7 bases outside the gene matches. The CDR3 spells CASSREDLRETQYF. The CDR3 nucleotides are TGTGCCAGCAGTCGGGAGGACCTGAGAGAGACCCAGTACTTC.

V is TRBV5-1 and J is TRBJ2-7; 8 positions agree with TRBD1. Germline V CDR1 and CDR2: SGHRS, YFSETQ. V lost 2 bases, J lost 2 bases, and 6 bases stayed unmatched. The CDR3 runs to 15 residues. The CDR3 loop is CASSLTGTGPYEQYF. The DNA for the CDR3 is TGCGCCAGCAGCTTAACCGGGACAGGCCCCTACGAGCAGTACTTC.

The chain has TRBV6-5 and TRBJ1-1, with 7 bases that match TRBD1. CDR1 and CDR2 (germline): MNHEY, SVGAGI. This CDR3 region has 15 residues. The V segment lost 8 bases and the J segment 2 bases; nucleotides outside the gene matches: 11. The CDR3 is CASPDRVPRNTEAFF. For the CDR3, the DNA is TGTGCCAGCCCAGACAGGGTTCCCCGAAACACTGAAGCTTTCTTT.

The chain joins TRBV28 to TRBJ2-6; D is uncertain. The CDR3 contains 14 residues. Germline V gene lookup returns CDR1 MDHEN and CDR2 SYDVKM. V lost 6 bases and J 3 bases, leaving 9 bases between the germline ends. The CDR3 sequence is CASRQGGGANVLTF. CDR3 in DNA: TGTGCCAGCAGACAAGGCGGTGGGGCCAACGTCCTGACTTTC.

V gene TRBV9 combines with J gene TRBJ1-6; 9 positions agree with TRBD1. CDR1 is SGDLS and CDR2 is YYNGEE in the germline V gene. J gave up 9 bases and V 4 bases, and 11 bases lay outside the gene matches. This CDR3 has 16 residues. The chain's CDR3 is CASSPLPGQGASPLHF. In nucleotides, the CDR3 is TGTGCCAGCAGCCCCTTACCGGGACAGGGTGCTTCACCCCTCCACTTT. The full variable domain, with the rest looked up from reference TRBV9 and TRBJ1-6, is DSGVTQTPKHLITATGQRVTLRCSPRSGDLSVYWYQQSLDQGLQFLIQYYNGEERAKGNILERFSAQQFPDLHSELNLSSLELGDSALYFCASSPLPGQGASPLHFGNGTRLTVT.

The rearrangement links TRBV5-8 to TRBJ2-3; maybe TRBD2 (6 bases). Trimming removed 0 bases at V and 3 bases at J, with 20 bases between. The germline V gene encodes CDR1 SGHTS and CDR2 YDEGEE. This CDR3 region has 18 residues. Here the CDR3 DNA reads TGTGCCAGCAGCTTGGCCACCCTAGCGCGGTATTATACAGATACGCAGTATTTT. Its protein is CASSLATLARYYTDTQYF.

V gene TRBV4-3 combines with J gene TRBJ2-5, with 8 bases that match TRBD2. CDR3 length equals 16 residues. Per germline, CDR1 LGHNA and CDR2 YSLEER. J lost 8 bases, V lost 1 base, and 12 bases had no gene match. For the CDR3, the DNA is TGCGCCAGCAGCCAAGCCGCGGGGGGCACGGGAGGTACCCAGTACTTC. It specifies CASSQAAGGTGGTQYF.